The clone carrying this T cell receptor (beta chain) appeared many times. The target antigen is unknown. These data come from a study of T-cell memory formation after mild COVID-19. TCRdb reprocessed the 5' RACE reads with MiXCR, giving one entry per CDR3 protein. In the table there are some 97,000 distinct CDR3 sequences, around 10% of which are singletons. The study, taken as a whole, reports: Pre-infection memory showed some responding clones, and this suggested that cross-reactive memory joined. CD4+ clones that contracted lay mainly in CM and EM; CD8+ ones lay in EMRA.

The CDR3 spans 15 residues. V lost 2 bases to trimming and J lost 2 bases, with 11 bases between them. Germline values: CDR1 MNHEY, CDR2 SVGAGI. V usage is TRBV6-5 and J usage is TRBJ2-3; tentatively, D is TRBD1 (6 bases). This TCR was recovered from a man aged 18 to 35 who had mild COVID-19 (a few samples of this study predate the infection). Cell type and time point are not known. The sample was PBMCs or a T cell subset sorted from them (not recorded which). CDR3 region: CASSYGAGATDTQYF. CDR3 bases: TGTGCCAGCAGTTACGGGGCAGGGGCCACAGATACGCAGTATTTT.